This TCR beta chain was recovered during a study of control samples from healthy donors and cancer patients. Profiling relied on immunoSEQ multiplex PCR, and the TCRdb table lists in-frame clones only, not all of them. The sample has about 150,000 clones; approximately 93% are singletons. The specimen was blood. The source of this sequence is a man aged 45-65 years in good health.

CDR3 region: CASSLDFNEKLFF. The CDR3 DNA is TGTGCCAGCAGCCTCGACTTTAATGAAAAACTGTTTTTT. The rearrangement joins TRBV3-1 (or the pseudogene TRBV3-2) to TRBJ1-4; D unclear. CDR3 size: 13 residues. From germline, CDR1 is LGHDT and CDR2 YNNKEL (reference sequence). V was clipped by 4 bases and J by 4 bases, with 7 bases between them.